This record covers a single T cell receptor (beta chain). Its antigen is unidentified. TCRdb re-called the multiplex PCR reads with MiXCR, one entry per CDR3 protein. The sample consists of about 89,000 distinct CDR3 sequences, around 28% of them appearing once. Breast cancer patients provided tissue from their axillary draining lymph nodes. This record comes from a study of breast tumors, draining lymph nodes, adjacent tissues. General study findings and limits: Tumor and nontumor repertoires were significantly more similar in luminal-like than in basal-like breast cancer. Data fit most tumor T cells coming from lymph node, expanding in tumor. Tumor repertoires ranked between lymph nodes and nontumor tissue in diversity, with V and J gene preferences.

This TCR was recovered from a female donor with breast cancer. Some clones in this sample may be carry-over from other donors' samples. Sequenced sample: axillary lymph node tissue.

This CDR3 is CASRHLRERYNTEAFF. The CDR3 DNA reads TGTGCCAGTAGACATTTGAGGGAGCGCTATAACACTGAAGCTTTCTTT. The rearrangement joins TRBV19 to TRBJ1-1, with D unclear. Germline assignment: CDR1 LNHDA and CDR2 SQIVND (reference sequence). Trimming took 6 bases from V and 2 from J, leaving 19 bases between them. The CDR3 loop spans 16 amino acids.